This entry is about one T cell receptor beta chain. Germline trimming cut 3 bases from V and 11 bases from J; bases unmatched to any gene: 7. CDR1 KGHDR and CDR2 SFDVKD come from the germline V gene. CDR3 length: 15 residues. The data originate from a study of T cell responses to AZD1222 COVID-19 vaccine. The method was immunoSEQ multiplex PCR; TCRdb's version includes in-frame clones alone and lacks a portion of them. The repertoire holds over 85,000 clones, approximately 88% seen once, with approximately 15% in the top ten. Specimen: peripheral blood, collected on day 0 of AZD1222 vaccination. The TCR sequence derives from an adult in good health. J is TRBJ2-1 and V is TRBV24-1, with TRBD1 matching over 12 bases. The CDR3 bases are TGTGCCACCAGTGATCGGGACAGGGGGCTACTCCAGCAGTTCTTC. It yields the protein CATSDRDRGLLQQFF.